Each of the 29 T cell receptor beta chains below was sequenced from the same sample in a study of low-dose radiotherapy and immunotherapy resistance in tumors. Time point in this sample: after trial treatment. The treatment is: LDRT plus nivolumab, ipilimumab, low-dose cyclophosphamide and aspirin (RACIN trial). Alpha and beta chains were covered, as first-strand cDNA relied on TRAV- and TRBV-specific primers. TCRs underwent about 20 PCR cycles of amplification with a constant-region primer and V-primer adapter. TCRdb re-called the reads through MiXCR, storing one row per CDR3 protein. The data show nearly 60,000 distinct CDR3 sequences, with under 30% seen just once and 6.7% held by the top ten. The sequencing here drew on PBMCs, taken after low-dose radiotherapy plus immunotherapy. Receptor source: a male donor with prostate cancer.

This clonotype showed up many times. The chain has TRBV2 and TRBJ2-7, with unresolved D. The CDR3 consists of 13 residues. V lost 2 bases to trimming and J lost 1 base, with 6 bases between them. CDR1 is SNHLY, CDR2 FYNNEI, per germline. This chain's CDR3 is CASSEPWSYEQYF. The CDR3 DNA follows: TGTGCCAGCAGTGAACCGTGGTCCTACGAGCAGTACTTC.

This clonotype was seen ten or more times. V gene TRBV20-1 combines with J gene TRBJ1-5, with D unresolved. Germline lookup yields CDR1 DFQATT and CDR2 SNEGSKA (reference sequence). V lost 1 base and J lost 6, with 13 bases in between. This CDR3 region has 14 residues. CDR3 coding DNA: TGCAGTGCTAGAGGGAGCGCCCTGGGTCAGCCCCAGCATTTT. It specifies CSARGSALGQPQHF.

V and J are TRBV6-2 or TRBV6-3 and TRBJ2-2; 7 bases are a match to TRBD1. The CDR3 extends over 14 amino acids. V lost 6 bases to trimming and J lost 3 bases; unmatched junction nucleotides: 4. The germline CDR1 and CDR2 sequences are MNHEY and SVGEGT. CDR3 nucleotide sequence: TGTGCCAGCAGAAGGACAGGAGACACCGGGGAGCTGTTTTTT. Encoded protein: CASRRTGDTGELFF.

This clonotype was seen at least ten times. The gene calls are TRBV5-1 and TRBJ2-7, with TRBD2 as a possible D gene (6 bases). The CDR3 length is 12 residues. Germline assignment: CDR1 SGHRS and CDR2 YFSETQ. Trimming took 4 bases from V and 5 from J, leaving 10 bases between them. The CDR3 region is CASSLPSDEQYF. The CDR3, as DNA: TGCGCCAGCAGCCTTCCTAGCGACGAGCAGTACTTC.

This clonotype has at least ten counts. V gene TRBV7-8 combines with J gene TRBJ2-5; D remains unclear. Germline loops: CDR1 SGHVS, CDR2 FQNEAQ. This CDR3 has 16 amino acids. V dropped 0 bases and J dropped 5 bases, with 16 bases sitting between them. CDR3: CASSLAQSGPGETQYF. In DNA, the CDR3 is TGTGCCAGCAGCTTAGCGCAGTCAGGCCCCGGGGAGACCCAGTACTTC.

In this sample, this clonotype turned up many times. The chain links TRBV19 to TRBJ2-7; possible D gene TRBD1, 6 bases. V was cut by 4 bases and J by 4 bases, with 14 bases left in between. The CDR3 spans 14 residues. Germline-derived CDR1 and CDR2 are LNHDA and SQIVND (reference sequence). CDR3 nucleotide sequence: TGTGCCAGTAGTACCGGACAGAGAACTTACGAGCAGTACTTC. Translated, it gives CASSTGQRTYEQYF. The variable domain in full, with the rest retrieved from reference TRBV19 and TRBJ2-7, is DGGITQSPKYLFRKEGQNVTLSCEQNLNHDAMYWYRQDPGQGLRLIYYSQIVNDFQKGDIAEGYSVSREKKESFPLTVTSAQKNPTAFYLCASSTGQRTYEQYFGPGTRLTVT.

Ten or more counts support this clonotype. The chain links TRBV4-3 to TRBJ1-2; D remains ambiguous. The V and J ends lost 0 bases and 4 bases respectively, with 9 bases between them. This CDR3 has 14 amino acids. Germline CDR1 and CDR2: LGHNA and YSLEER. In DNA form, the CDR3 reads TGCGCCAGCAGCCAAGATCTAGGCAGCTATGGCTACACCTTC. Translation gives CASSQDLGSYGYTF.

This clonotype was seen more than once but under ten times. The J gene is TRBJ1-1, the V gene TRBV28; unclear D gene. The CDR3 has 13 residues. Germline assignment: CDR1 MDHEN and CDR2 SYDVKM. Trimming shortened V by 2 bases and J by 4 bases, and 8 bases separated the two germline ends. This chain's CDR3 is CASSLSRGTEAFF. In DNA form, the CDR3 reads TGTGCCAGCAGTTTAAGCCGTGGCACTGAAGCTTTCTTT.

A remark on this clonotype: Given a far larger clone just one base away, this is likely a sequencing read error. The chain carries TRBV24-1 and TRBJ2-7; D is perhaps TRBD2 (6 bases). Germline V lookup: CDR1 KGHDR, CDR2 SFDVKD. Trimming took 4 bases from V and 2 from J, leaving 14 bases between them. This CDR3 has 15 residues. Written as DNA, the CDR3 is TGTGCCACCAGTGAATCCCCGGGAGTGGCCTACGAGCAGTACTTC. Protein: CATSESPGVAYEQYF.

The sample holds many counts of this clonotype. This sequence joins TRBV30 and TRBJ2-5; perhaps TRBD1 as D (6 bases). Per the germline V gene, CDR1 is GTSNPN and CDR2 is SVGIG (reference sequence). The CDR3 totals 13 residues. V lost 2 bases and J 2 bases, leaving 9 bases between the germline ends. The CDR3 coding sequence is TGTGCCTGGAGTCGGGACACACAAGAGACCCAGTACTTC. Translated: CAWSRDTQETQYF. The full variable domain, completed using reference TRBV30 and TRBJ2-5, is SQTIHQWPATLVQPVGSPLSLECTVEGTSNPNLYWYRQAAGRGLQLLFYSVGIGQISSEVPQNLSASRPQDRQFILSSKKLLLSDSGFYLCAWSRDTQETQYFGPGTRLLVL.

In this sample, this clonotype turned up many times. The CDR3, as DNA: TGTGCCAGCAGCAAAGCCTTCCGGGGGATTGGTAATTCACCCCTCCACTTT. Protein sequence: CASSKAFRGIGNSPLHF. This chain connects TRBV21-1 to TRBJ1-6; the table names TRBD1, a call not compared with the DNA. TRBV21-1 is a pseudogene. CDR3 size: 17 residues.

This clonotype was observed many times. This chain joins TRBV6-1 and TRBJ2-7, with D uncertain. V was pared by 5 bases and J by 5 bases, with 16 bases between. CDR3 size: 14 residues. Germline values: CDR1 MNHNS, CDR2 SASEGT. CDR3 sequence reads: CASSYSGRVDEQYF. For the CDR3, the DNA is TGTGCCAGCAGTTACTCAGGCCGGGTTGACGAGCAGTACTTC.

The rearrangement joins TRBV30 to TRBJ2-7; D is ambiguous. The germline CDR1 and CDR2 sequences are GTSNPN and SVGIG (reference sequence). Trimming took 5 bases from V and 2 from J, leaving 13 bases between them. There are 13 residues in the CDR3. CDR3 sequence: CAWATHGAYEQYF. In DNA, the CDR3 is TGTGCCTGGGCCACCCATGGGGCCTACGAGCAGTACTTC.

This clonotype was recorded many times. This chain connects TRBV5-6 to TRBJ2-7; no reliable D call. V was trimmed by 2 bases and J by 5 bases, leaving 8 bases between them. The CDR3 totals 12 residues. Germline V lookup: CDR1 SGHDT, CDR2 YYEEEE. CDR3 loop: CASSFARDEQYF. In DNA form, the CDR3 reads TGTGCCAGCAGCTTCGCACGCGACGAGCAGTACTTC.

To note about this clonotype: This is likely an artifact of a read error, given a far larger clone one base away. This chain connects TRBV5-4 to TRBJ2-7; the match to TRBD1 covers 7 bases. Germline CDR1 reads SGHNT; CDR2 reads YYREEE (reference sequence). The ends lost 4 bases at V and 0 bases at J; junction bases unmatched: 4. The CDR3 is 14 amino acids. CDR3: CASSRGQSSYEQYF. In nucleotides, the CDR3 is TGTGCCAGCAGCCGGGGACAGAGCTCCTACGAGCAGTACTTC.

This clonotype was observed at least ten times. The chain employs TRBV19 and TRBJ2-7; TRBD2 aligns across 14 bases. This CDR3 is built from 16 residues. Germline V gives CDR1 LNHDA, CDR2 SQIVND (reference sequence). With 7 bases clipped from V and 5 bases from J, the junction kept 10 bases outside the gene matches. The CDR3 here is CASNSGTSGSPNEQYF. The CDR3 DNA reads TGTGCCAGTAATTCCGGGACTAGCGGGAGTCCCAACGAGCAGTACTTC.

In this sample, this clonotype turned up many times. This chain joins TRBV7-9 and TRBJ1-6, with no clear D. V was cut by 5 bases and J by 8 bases, with 16 bases left in between. Germline V CDR1 and CDR2: SEHNR, FQNEAQ (reference sequence). The CDR3 runs to 15 residues. Here the CDR3 DNA reads TGTGCCAGCAGCCATCTACTCAAAGCCTATTCACCCCTCCACTTT. Encoded protein: CASSHLLKAYSPLHF.

This clonotype was counted ten times or more. The chain has TRBV12-3 or TRBV12-4 and TRBJ2-5; D gene unclear. The germline V and J ends were trimmed by 5 bases and 4 bases, with 14 bases remaining between them. The CDR3 runs to 14 residues. In DNA form, the CDR3 reads TGTGCCAGCAGTCCGAGTAGTATGAGAGAGACCCAGTACTTC. Translating gives CASSPSSMRETQYF.

This clonotype was observed many times. The chain uses TRBV29-1 and TRBJ2-5; D is possibly TRBD1 or TRBD2 (6 bases each). CDR1 SQVTM and CDR2 ANQGSEA come from the germline V gene. The CDR3 extends over 14 amino acids. The V gene lost 3 bases and the J gene lost 5 bases, with 16 bases spanning the gap. In DNA, the CDR3 is TGCAGCGTTGATTCGGGGGCACTCGCGGAGACCCAGTACTTC. Protein product: CSVDSGALAETQYF.

This clonotype was observed at least ten times. The chain employs TRBV20-1 and TRBJ2-1, with D possibly matching TRBD2 (7 bases). CDR3 size: 17 residues. Germline CDR1 reads DFQATT; CDR2 reads SNEGSKA (reference sequence). V was cut by 3 bases and J by 1 base, with 19 bases left in between. The CDR3 nucleotides are TGCAGTGCTAGGTCGGTCTTAGGGGGGGGGTCCTACAATGAGCAGTTCTTC. Translated, it gives CSARSVLGGGSYNEQFF.

This chain connects TRBV7-9 to TRBJ2-5; possible D gene TRBD1, 5 bases. Germline loops: CDR1 SEHNR, CDR2 FQNEAQ (reference sequence). V lost 11 bases to trimming and J lost 3 bases, with 16 bases between them. CDR3 length: 13 residues. DNA for the CDR3: TGTGCCGGGTTGGGGCAGGCTGAAGAGACCCAGTACTTC. It specifies CAGLGQAEETQYF.

This clonotype was detected ten times or more. The chain links TRBV28 to TRBJ2-7; D call uncertain. V lost 3 bases and J 3 bases, leaving 12 bases between the germline ends. The length of the CDR3 is 14 residues. Germline CDR1 and CDR2: MDHEN and SYDVKM. The CDR3 DNA reads as TGTGCCAGCAGTTTTTCGGTGGGCCGCTACGAGCAGTACTTC. Translating it yields CASSFSVGRYEQYF.

This clonotype was found a few times. This likely reflects a read error, since a far larger clone is one base away. This chain connects TRBV10-3 to TRBJ2-1; D is unresolved. V was clipped by 3 bases and J by 13 bases, with 19 bases between them. This CDR3 is 14 amino acids long. The germline V gene encodes CDR1 ENHRY and CDR2 SYGVKD. In DNA form, the CDR3 reads TGTGCCATCAGTGATTCGCGGTCCCAAGAGACCCAGTTCTTC. This encodes CAISDSRSQETQFF.

This clonotype has ten or more counts. The chain carries TRBV7-2 and TRBJ2-7, with D possibly TRBD1 on 7 matching bases. The length of the CDR3 is 15 residues. Germline assignment: CDR1 SGHTA and CDR2 FQGNSA. The germline V and J ends were trimmed by 5 bases and 3 bases, with 17 bases remaining between them. In nucleotides, the CDR3 is TGTGCCAGCAGCCCCCAGGGGGGCGCCGGCTACGAGCAGTACTTC. This sequence encodes CASSPQGGAGYEQYF.

V usage is TRBV20-1 and J usage is TRBJ1-5, with D perhaps TRBD1 (6 bases). The germline V and J ends were trimmed by 0 bases and 7 bases, with 10 bases remaining between them. Germline values: CDR1 DFQATT, CDR2 SNEGSKA (reference sequence). The CDR3 consists of 13 residues. CDR3 residues: CSAREGARQPQHF. DNA of the CDR3: TGCAGTGCTAGAGAGGGGGCCAGGCAGCCCCAGCATTTT.

This clonotype was detected ten times or more. The chain combines TRBV25-1 with TRBJ2-3; TRBD1 aligns across 7 bases. Germline CDR1 and CDR2: MGHDK and SYGVNS. V shed 2 bases and J 4 bases; nucleotides not matched to a gene: 0. There are 13 residues in the CDR3. CDR3 in amino acids: CASSERGPDTQYF. DNA for the CDR3: TGTGCCAGCAGTGAAAGGGGGCCAGATACGCAGTATTTT.

This clonotype appeared many times. CDR3 in amino acids: CATSDGRGLFTF. The DNA of the CDR3 is TGTGCCACCAGTGATGGGCGGGGCCTCTTCACCTTC. This chain links TRBV24-1 with TRBJ1-2; possible D gene TRBD1, 5 bases. V was clipped by 3 bases and J by 13 bases, with 14 bases between them. In germline, CDR1 is KGHDR, CDR2 SFDVKD. CDR3 length: 12 amino acids.

This clonotype is termed medium-sized (0.01 to 0.1%). V usage is TRBV28 and J usage is TRBJ1-2; 9 bases are shared with TRBD1. The V gene end was trimmed by 6 bases and the J gene end by 2 bases; junction bases not matched to a gene: 7. This CDR3 is built from 15 residues. Germline V gene lookup returns CDR1 MDHEN and CDR2 SYDVKM. DNA of the CDR3: TGTGCCAGCAGCCGGACAGGGGCAGCCAACTATGGCTACACCTTC. Amino acid sequence: CASSRTGAANYGYTF.

On this clonotype itself: This likely traces to a read error, being one base from a far larger clone. This chain uses TRBV12-3 or TRBV12-4 with TRBJ2-3; weak D call: TRBD1 (6 bases). The CDR3 extends over 13 amino acids. Trimming left V 7 bases short and J 4 bases short, with 12 bases between. The CDR3 is CASTLKGADTQYF. CDR3 nucleotides: TGTGCCAGCACCTTGAAGGGGGCAGATACGCAGTATTTT.